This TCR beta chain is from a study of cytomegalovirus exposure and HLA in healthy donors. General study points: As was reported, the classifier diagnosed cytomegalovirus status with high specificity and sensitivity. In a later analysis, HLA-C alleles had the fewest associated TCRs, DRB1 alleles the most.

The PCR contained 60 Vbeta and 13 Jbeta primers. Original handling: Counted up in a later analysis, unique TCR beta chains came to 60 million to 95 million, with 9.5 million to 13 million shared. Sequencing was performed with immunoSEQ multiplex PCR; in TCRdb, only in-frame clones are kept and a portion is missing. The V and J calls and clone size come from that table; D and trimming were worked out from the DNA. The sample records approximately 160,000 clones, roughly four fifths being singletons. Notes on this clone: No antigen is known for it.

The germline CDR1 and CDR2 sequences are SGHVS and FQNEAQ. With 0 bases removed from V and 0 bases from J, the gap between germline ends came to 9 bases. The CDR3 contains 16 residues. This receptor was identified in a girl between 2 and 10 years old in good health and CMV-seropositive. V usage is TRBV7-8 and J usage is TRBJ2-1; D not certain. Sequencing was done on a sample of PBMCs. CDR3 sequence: CASSLAVVSSYNEQFF. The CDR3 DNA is TGTGCCAGCAGCTTAGCTGTTGTTAGCTCCTACAATGAGCAGTTCTTC.